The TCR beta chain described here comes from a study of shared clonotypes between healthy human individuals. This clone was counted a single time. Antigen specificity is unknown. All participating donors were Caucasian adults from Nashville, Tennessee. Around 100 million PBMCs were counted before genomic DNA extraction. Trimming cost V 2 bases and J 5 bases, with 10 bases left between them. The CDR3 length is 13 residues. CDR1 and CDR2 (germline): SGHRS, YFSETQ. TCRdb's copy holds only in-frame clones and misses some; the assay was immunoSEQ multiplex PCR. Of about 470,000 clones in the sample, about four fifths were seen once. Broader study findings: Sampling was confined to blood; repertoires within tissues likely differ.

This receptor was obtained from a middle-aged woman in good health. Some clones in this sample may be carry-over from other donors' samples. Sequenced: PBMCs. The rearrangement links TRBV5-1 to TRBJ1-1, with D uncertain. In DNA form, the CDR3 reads TGCGCCAGCAGCTTTTCCAGGTCGACTGAAGCTTTCTTT. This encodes CASSFSRSTEAFF.